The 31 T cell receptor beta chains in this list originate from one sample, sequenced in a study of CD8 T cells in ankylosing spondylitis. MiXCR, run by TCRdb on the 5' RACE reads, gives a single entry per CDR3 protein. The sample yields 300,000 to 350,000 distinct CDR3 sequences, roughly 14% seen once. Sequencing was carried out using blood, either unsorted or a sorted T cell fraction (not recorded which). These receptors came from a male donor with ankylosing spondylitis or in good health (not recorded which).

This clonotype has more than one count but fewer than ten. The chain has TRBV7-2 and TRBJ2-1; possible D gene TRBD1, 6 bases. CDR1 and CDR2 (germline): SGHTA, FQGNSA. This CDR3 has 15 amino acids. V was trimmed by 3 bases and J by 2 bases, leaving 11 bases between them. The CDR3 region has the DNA TGTGCCAGCAGCTTCCGTGGGGGCCCCTACAATGAGCAGTTCTTC. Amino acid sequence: CASSFRGGPYNEQFF.

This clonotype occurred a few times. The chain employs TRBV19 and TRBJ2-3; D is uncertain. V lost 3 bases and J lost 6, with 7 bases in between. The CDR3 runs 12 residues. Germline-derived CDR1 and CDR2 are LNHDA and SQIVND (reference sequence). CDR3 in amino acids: CASSISGDTQYF. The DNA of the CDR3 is TGTGCCAGTAGTATCTCGGGTGATACGCAGTATTTT. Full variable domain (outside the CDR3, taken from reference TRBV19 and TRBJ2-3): DGGITQSPKYLFRKEGQNVTLSCEQNLNHDAMYWYRQDPGQGLRLIYYSQIVNDFQKGDIAEGYSVSREKKESFPLTVTSAQKNPTAFYLCASSISGDTQYFGPGTRLTVL.

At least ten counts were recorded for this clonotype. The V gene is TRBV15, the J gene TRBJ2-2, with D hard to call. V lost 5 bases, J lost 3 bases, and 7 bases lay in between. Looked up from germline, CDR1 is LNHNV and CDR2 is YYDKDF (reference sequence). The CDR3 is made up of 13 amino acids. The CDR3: CATSGSYTGELFF. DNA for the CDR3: TGTGCCACCAGCGGGTCCTACACCGGGGAGCTGTTTTTT.

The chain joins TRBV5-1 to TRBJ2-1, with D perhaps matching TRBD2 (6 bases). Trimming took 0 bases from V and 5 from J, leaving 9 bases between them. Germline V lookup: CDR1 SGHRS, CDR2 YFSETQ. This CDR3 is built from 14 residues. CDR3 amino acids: CASSLVAGNNEQFF. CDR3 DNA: TGCGCCAGCAGCTTGGTCGCGGGAAACAATGAGCAGTTCTTC.

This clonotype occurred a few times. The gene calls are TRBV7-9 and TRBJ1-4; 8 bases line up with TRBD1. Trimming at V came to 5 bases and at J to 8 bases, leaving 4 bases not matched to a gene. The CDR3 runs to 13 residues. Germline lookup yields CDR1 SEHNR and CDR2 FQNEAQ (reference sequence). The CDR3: CASSSTGGEKLFF. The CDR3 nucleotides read TGTGCCAGCAGCAGTACAGGGGGAGAAAAACTGTTTTTT.

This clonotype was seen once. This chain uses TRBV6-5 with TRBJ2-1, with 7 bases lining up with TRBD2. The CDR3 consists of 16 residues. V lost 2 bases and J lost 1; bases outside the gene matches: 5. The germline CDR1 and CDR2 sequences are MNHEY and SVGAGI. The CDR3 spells CASSYNPGGSYNEQFF. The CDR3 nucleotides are TGTGCCAGCAGTTACAACCCGGGAGGATCCTACAATGAGCAGTTCTTC.

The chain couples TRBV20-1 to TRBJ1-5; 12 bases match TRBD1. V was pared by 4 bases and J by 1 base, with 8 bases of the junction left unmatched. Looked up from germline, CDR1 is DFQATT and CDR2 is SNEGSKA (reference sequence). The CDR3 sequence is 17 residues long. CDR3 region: CSATGTGGGLSNQPQHF. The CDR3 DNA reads TGCAGTGCTACCGGGACAGGGGGCGGTTTAAGCAATCAGCCCCAGCATTTT.

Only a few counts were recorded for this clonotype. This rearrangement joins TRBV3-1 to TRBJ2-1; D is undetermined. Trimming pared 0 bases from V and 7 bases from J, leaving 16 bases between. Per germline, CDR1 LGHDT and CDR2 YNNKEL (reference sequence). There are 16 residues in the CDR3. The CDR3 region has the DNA TGTGCCAGCAGCCAAGATAGGGCCATACAACGGAATGAGCAGTTCTTC. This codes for CASSQDRAIQRNEQFF.

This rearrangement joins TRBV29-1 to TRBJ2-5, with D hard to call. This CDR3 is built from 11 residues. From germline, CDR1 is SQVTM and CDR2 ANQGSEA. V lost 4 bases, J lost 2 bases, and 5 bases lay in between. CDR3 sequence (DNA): TGCAGCGTTGCAGTGCAAGAGACCCAGTACTTC. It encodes CSVAVQETQYF.

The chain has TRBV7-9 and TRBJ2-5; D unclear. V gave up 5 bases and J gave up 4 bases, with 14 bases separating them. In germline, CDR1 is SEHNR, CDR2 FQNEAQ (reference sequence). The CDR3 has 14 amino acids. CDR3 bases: TGTGCCAGCAGCCAGGCTATCTCAGGAGAGACCCAGTACTTC. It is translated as CASSQAISGETQYF.

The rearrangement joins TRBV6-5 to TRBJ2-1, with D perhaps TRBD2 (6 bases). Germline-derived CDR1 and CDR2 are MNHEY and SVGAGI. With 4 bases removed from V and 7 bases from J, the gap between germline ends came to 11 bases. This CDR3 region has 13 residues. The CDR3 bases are TGTGCCAGCAGTTCGGGACTCCTTAATGAGCAGTTCTTC. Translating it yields CASSSGLLNEQFF.

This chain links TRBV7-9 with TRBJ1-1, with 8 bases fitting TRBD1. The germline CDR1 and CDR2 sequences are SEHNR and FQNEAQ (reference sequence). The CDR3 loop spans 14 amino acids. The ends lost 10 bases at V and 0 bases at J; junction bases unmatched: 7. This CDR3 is CATGQGPMNTEAFF. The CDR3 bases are TGTGCCACCGGACAGGGACCTATGAACACTGAAGCTTTCTTT. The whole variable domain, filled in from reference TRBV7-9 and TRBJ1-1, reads DTGVSQNPRHKITKRGQNVTFRCDPISEHNRLYWYRQTLGQGPEFLTYFQNEAQLEKSRLLSDRFSAERPKGSFSTLEIQRTEQGDSAMYLCATGQGPMNTEAFFGQGTRLTVV.

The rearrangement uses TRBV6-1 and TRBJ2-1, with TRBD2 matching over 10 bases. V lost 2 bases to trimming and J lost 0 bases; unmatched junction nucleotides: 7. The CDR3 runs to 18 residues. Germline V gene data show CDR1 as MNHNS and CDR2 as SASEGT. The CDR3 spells CASSEKREGRSSYNEQFF. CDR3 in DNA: TGTGCCAGCAGTGAAAAGCGGGAGGGCCGGAGCTCCTACAATGAGCAGTTCTTC.

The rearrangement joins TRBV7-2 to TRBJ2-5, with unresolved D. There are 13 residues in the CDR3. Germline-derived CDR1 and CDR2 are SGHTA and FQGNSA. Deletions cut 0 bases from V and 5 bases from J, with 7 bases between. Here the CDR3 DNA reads TGTGCCAGCAGCTTAGCGGGGTGGGAGACCCAGTACTTC. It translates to CASSLAGWETQYF.

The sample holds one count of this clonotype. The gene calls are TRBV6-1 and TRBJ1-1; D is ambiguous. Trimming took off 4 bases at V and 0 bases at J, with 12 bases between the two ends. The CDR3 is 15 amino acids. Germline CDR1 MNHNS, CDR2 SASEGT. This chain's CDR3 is CASSGTAVMNTEAFF. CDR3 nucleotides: TGTGCCAGCAGTGGAACGGCAGTGATGAACACTGAAGCTTTCTTT.

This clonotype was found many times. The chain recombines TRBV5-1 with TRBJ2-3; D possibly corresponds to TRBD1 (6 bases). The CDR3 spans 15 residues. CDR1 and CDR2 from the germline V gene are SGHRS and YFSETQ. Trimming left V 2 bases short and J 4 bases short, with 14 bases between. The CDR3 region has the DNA TGCGCCAGCAGCTTAGACCAGGGGCACTCAGATACGCAGTATTTT. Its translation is CASSLDQGHSDTQYF.

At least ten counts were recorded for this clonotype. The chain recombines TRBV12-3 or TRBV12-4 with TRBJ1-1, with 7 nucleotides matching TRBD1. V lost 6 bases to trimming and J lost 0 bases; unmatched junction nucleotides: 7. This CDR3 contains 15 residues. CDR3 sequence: CASRLAGTVNTEAFF. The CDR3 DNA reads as TGTGCCAGCAGACTCGCCGGGACAGTGAACACTGAAGCTTTCTTT.

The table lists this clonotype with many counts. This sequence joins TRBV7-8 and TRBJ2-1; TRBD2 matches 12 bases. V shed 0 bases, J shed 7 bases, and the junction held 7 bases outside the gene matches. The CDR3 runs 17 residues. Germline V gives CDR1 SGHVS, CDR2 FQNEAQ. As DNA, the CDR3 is TGTGCCAGCAGCTTAGCTCGAACTAGCGGGAGGAGGAATGAGCAGTTCTTC. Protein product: CASSLARTSGRRNEQFF.

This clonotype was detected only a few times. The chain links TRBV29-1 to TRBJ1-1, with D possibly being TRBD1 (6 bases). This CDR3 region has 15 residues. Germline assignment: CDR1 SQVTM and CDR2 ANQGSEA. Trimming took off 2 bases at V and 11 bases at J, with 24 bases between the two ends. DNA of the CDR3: TGCAGCGTTGAAAGCCCGGGGGGGCGCCTAGTCGGGGCTTTCTTT. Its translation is CSVESPGGRLVGAFF.

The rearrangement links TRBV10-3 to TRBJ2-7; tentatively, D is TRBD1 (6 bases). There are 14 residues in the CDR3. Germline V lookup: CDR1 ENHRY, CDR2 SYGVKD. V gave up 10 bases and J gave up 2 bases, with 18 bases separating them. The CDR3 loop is CATSQGQGTYEQYF. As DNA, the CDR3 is TGTGCCACTAGTCAGGGCCAGGGGACCTACGAGCAGTACTTC.

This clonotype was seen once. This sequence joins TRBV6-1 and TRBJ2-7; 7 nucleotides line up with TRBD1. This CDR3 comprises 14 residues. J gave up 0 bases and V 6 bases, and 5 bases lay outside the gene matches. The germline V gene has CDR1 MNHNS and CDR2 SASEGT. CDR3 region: CASRSDRLSYEQYF. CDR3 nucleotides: TGTGCCAGCAGGTCGGACAGGCTCTCCTACGAGCAGTACTTC.

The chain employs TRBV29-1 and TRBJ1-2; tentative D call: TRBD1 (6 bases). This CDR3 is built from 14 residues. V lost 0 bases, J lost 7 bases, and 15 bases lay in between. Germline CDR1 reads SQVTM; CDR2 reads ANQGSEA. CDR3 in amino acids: CSVEDREQGSGYTF. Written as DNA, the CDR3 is TGCAGCGTTGAAGATCGGGAACAGGGAAGTGGCTACACCTTC.

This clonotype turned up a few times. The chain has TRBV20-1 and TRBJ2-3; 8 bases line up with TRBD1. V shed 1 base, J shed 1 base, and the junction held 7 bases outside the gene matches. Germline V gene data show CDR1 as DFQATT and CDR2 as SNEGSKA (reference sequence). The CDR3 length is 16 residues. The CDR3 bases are TGCAGTGCTAGAGTCCCAGGGGGCCGGGGCACAGATACGCAGTATTTT. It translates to CSARVPGGRGTDTQYF.

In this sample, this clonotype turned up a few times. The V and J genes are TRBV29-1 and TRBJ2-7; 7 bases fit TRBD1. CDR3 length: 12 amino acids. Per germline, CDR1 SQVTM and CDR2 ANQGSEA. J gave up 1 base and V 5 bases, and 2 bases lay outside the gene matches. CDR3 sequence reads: CSVSGGSYEQYF. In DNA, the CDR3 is TGCAGCGTTTCAGGGGGTTCCTACGAGCAGTACTTC.

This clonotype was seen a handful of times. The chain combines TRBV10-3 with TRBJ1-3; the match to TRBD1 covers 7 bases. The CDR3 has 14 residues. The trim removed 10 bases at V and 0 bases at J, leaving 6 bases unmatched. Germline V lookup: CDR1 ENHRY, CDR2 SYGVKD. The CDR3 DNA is TGTGCCACCGGGACAGATTTCTCTGGAAACACCATATATTTT. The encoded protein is CATGTDFSGNTIYF.

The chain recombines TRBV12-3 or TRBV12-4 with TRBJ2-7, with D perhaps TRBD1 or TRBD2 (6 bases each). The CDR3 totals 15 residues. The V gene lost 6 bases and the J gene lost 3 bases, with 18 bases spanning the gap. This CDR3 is CASSPPGGLVYEQYF. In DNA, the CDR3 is TGTGCCAGCAGCCCCCCTGGGGGGCTTGTCTACGAGCAGTACTTC.

The DNA of the CDR3 is TGCGCCAGCGGAACCCCTCTAGAAGCAGATACGCAGTATTTT. Translation: CASGTPLEADTQYF. The chain joins TRBV5-1 to TRBJ2-3; D remains unclear. V lost 7 bases and J 4 bases, leaving 16 bases between the germline ends. This CDR3 spans 14 amino acids. Germline CDR1 is SGHRS and CDR2 is YFSETQ.

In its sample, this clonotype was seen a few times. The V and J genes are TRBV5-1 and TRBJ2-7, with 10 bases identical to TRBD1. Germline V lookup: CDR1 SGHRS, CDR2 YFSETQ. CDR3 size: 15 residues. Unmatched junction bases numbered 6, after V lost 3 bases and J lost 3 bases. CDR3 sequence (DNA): TGCGCCAGCAGCTGGGGGACAGGGGACTACTACGAGCAGTACTTC. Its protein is CASSWGTGDYYEQYF.

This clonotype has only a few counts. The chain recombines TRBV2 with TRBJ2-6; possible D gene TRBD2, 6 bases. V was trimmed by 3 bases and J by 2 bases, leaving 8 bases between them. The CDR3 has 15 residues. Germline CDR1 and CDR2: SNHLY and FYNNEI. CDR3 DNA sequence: TGTGCCAGCAGTGATTGGGGGGCTGGGGCCAACGTCCTGACTTTC. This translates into CASSDWGAGANVLTF.

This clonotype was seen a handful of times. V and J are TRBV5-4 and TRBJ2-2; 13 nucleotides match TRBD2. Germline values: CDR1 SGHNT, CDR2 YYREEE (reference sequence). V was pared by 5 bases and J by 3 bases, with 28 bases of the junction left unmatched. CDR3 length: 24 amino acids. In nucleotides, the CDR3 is TGTGCCAGCAGTCTTGGGACGTCTCCCGGGACTAGCGGGAAACCCGCCCGGGACACCGGGGAGCTGTTTTTT. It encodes CASSLGTSPGTSGKPARDTGELFF.

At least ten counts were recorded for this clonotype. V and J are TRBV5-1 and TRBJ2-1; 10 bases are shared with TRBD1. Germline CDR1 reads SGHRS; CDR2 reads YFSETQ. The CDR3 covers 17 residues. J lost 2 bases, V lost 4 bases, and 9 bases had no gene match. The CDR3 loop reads CASSPSSGTGAYNEQFF. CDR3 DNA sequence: TGCGCCAGCAGCCCAAGTTCGGGGACAGGGGCCTACAATGAGCAGTTCTTC. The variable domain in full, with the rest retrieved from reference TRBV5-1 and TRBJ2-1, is KAGVTQTPRYLIKTRGQQVTLSCSPISGHRSVSWYQQTPGQGLQFLFEYFSETQRNKGNFPGRFSGRQFSNSRSEMNVSTLELGDSALYLCASSPSSGTGAYNEQFFGPGTRLTVL.